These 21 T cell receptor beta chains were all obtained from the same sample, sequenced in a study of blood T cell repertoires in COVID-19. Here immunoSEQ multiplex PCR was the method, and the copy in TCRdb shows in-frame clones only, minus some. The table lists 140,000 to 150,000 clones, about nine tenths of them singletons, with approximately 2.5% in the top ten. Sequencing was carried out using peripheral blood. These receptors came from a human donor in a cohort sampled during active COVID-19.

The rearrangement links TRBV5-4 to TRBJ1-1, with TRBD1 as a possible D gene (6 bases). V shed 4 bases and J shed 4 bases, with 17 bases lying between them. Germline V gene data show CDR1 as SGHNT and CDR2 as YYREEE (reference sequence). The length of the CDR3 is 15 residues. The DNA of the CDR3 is TGTGCCAGCAGCCCCCCATGGGGAGGGGGCACTGAAGCTTTCTTT. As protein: CASSPPWGGGTEAFF.

Here the CDR3 DNA reads TGTGCCAGCGCCGGACAGGGGCTAAACACCGGGGAGCTGTTTTTT. The encoded protein is CASAGQGLNTGELFF. The chain joins TRBV18 to TRBJ2-2, with 9 bases lining up with TRBD1. This CDR3 spans 15 amino acids. Trimming removed 8 bases from V and 2 bases from J; junction bases left unmatched: 6. Germline loops: CDR1 KGHSH, CDR2 LQKENI. The variable domain in full, completed from reference TRBV18 and TRBJ2-2, reads NAGVMQNPRHLVRRRGQEARLRCSPMKGHSHVYWYRQLPEEGLKFMVYLQKENIIDESGMPKERFSAEFPKEGPSILRIQQVVRGDSAAYFCASAGQGLNTGELFFGEGSRLTVL.

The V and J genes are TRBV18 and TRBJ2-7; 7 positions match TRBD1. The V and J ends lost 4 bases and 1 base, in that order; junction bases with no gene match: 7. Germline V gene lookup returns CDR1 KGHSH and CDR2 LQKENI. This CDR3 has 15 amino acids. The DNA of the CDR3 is TGTGCCAGCTCACGACGACAGGGTCAGTCCTACGAGCAGTACTTC. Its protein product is CASSRRQGQSYEQYF.

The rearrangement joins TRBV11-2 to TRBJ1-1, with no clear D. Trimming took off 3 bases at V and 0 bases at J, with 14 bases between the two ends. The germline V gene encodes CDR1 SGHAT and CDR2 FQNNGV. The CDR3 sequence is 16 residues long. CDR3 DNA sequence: TGTGCCAGCAGCTTTTCCGGGGTGGGCATGAACACTGAAGCTTTCTTT. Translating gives CASSFSGVGMNTEAFF.

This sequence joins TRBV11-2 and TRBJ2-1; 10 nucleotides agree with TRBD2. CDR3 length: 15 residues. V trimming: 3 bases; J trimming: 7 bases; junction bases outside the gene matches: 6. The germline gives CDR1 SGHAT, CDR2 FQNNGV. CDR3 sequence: CASSFASGRWNEQFF. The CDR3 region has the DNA TGTGCCAGCAGCTTTGCTAGCGGGAGATGGAATGAGCAGTTCTTC.

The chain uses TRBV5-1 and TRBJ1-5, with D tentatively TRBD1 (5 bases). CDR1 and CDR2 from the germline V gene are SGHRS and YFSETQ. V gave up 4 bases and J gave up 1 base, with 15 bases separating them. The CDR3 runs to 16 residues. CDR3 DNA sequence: TGCGCCAGCAGCCCTGGGTGGGGGGGGAGCAATCAGCCCCAGCATTTT. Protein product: CASSPGWGGSNQPQHF.

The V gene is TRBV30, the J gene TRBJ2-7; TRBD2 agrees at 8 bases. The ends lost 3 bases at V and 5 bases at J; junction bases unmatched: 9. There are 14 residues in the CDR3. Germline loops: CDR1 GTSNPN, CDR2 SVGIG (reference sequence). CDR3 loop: CAWRPAGGSHEQYF. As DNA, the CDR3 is TGTGCCTGGAGACCTGCGGGGGGATCCCACGAGCAGTACTTC.

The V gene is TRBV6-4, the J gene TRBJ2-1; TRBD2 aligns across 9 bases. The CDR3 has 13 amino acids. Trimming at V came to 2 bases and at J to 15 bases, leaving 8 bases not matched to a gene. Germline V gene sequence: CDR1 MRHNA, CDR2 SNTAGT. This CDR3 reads CASSDGEREVPFF. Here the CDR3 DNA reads TGTGCCAGCAGTGACGGGGAGCGGGAGGTCCCGTTCTTC.

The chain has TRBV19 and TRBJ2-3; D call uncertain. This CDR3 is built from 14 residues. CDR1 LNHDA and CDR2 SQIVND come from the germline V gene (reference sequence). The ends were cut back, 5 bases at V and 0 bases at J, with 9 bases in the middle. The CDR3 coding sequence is TGTGCCAGTAGTCCGGGTCTTAGCACAGATACGCAGTATTTT. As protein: CASSPGLSTDTQYF.

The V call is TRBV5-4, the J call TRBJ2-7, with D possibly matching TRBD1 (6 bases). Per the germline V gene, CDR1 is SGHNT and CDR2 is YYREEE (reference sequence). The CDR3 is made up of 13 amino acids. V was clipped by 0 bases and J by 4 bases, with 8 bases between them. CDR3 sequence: CASSLGGRYEQYF. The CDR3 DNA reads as TGTGCCAGCAGCTTGGGGGGGCGATACGAGCAGTACTTC.

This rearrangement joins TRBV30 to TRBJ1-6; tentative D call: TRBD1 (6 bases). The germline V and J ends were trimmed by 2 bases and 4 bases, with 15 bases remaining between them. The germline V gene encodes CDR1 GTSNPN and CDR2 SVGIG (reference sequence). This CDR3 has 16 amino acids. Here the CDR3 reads CAWSRAGERYNSPLHF. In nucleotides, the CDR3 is TGTGCCTGGAGTAGGGCAGGGGAGAGATATAATTCACCCCTCCACTTT.

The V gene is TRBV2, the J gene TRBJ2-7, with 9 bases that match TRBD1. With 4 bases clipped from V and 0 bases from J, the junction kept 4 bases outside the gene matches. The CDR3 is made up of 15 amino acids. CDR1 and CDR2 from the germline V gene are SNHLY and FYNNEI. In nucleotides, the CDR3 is TGTGCCAGCAGTGGAGAACAGGGGGCCTCCTACGAGCAGTACTTC. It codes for CASSGEQGASYEQYF.

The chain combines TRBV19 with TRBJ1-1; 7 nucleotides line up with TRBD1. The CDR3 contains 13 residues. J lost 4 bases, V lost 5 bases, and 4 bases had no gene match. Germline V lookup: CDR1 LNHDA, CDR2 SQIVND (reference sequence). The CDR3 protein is CASSANRGTEAFF. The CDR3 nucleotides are TGTGCCAGTAGTGCGAACAGGGGCACTGAAGCTTTCTTT.

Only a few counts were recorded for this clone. The DNA of the CDR3 is TGTGCCAGCAGCCCACCCCACGGGACAGAAATCGCCGAGCAGTACTTC. Its protein is CASSPPHGTEIAEQYF. The chain joins TRBV7-9 to TRBJ2-7, with TRBD1 identical over 7 bases. From germline, CDR1 is SEHNR and CDR2 FQNEAQ (reference sequence). The CDR3 sequence is 16 residues long. The trim removed 5 bases at V and 6 bases at J, leaving 16 bases unmatched. Drawing the rest from reference TRBV7-9 and TRBJ2-7, the complete variable domain is DTGVSQNPRHKITKRGQNVTFRCDPISEHNRLYWYRQTLGQGPEFLTYFQNEAQLEKSRLLSDRFSAERPKGSFSTLEIQRTEQGDSAMYLCASSPPHGTEIAEQYFGPGTRLTVT.

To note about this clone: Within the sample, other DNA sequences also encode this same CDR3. CDR3: CASSPPYRVYEQYF. CDR3 DNA sequence: TGTGCCAGCTCACCACCGTACCGAGTCTACGAGCAGTACTTC. The chain recombines TRBV18 with TRBJ2-7; no clear D. The germline gives CDR1 KGHSH, CDR2 LQKENI. V was shortened by 0 bases and J by 3 bases, with 9 bases between the two germline ends. This CDR3 is 14 amino acids long.

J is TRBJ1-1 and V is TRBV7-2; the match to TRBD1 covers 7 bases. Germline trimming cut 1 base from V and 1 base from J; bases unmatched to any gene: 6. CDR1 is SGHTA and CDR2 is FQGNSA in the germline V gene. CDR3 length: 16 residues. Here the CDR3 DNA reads TGTGCCAGCAGCTTAGTACAGGGGAGGTGGAACACTGAAGCTTTCTTT. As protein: CASSLVQGRWNTEAFF.

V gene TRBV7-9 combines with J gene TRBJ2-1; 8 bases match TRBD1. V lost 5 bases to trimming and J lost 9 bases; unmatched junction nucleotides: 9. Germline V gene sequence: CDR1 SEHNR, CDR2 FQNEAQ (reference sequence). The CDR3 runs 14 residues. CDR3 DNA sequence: TGTGCCAGCAGCCCTAGACAGGGGTACGGTGAGCAGTTCTTC. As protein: CASSPRQGYGEQFF.

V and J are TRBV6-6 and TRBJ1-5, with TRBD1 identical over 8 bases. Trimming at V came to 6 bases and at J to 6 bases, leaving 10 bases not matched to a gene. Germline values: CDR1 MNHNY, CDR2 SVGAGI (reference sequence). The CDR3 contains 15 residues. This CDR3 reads CASSKRGQGSQPQHF. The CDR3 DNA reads TGTGCCAGCAGCAAACGAGGACAGGGTAGTCAGCCCCAGCATTTT.

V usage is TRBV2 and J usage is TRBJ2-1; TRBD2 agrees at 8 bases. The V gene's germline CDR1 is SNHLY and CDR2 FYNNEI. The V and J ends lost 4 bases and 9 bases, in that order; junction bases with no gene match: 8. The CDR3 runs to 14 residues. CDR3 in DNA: TGTGCCAGCAGTGTTAAAACTAGCGGTGGTGAGCAGTTCTTC. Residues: CASSVKTSGGEQFF.

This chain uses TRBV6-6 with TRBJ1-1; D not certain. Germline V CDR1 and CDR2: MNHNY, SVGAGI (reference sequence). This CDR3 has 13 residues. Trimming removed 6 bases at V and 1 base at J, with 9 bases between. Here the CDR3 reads CASSDTSNTEAFF. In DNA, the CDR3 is TGTGCCAGCAGCGACACGTCGAACACTGAAGCTTTCTTT.

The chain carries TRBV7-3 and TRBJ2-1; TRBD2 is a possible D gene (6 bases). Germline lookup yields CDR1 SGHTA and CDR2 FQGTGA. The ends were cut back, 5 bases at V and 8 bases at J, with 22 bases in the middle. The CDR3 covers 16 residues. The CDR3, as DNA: TGTGCCAGCAGCCAAACTGTAACTAGCCCTACACATGAGCAGTTCTTC. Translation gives CASSQTVTSPTHEQFF.